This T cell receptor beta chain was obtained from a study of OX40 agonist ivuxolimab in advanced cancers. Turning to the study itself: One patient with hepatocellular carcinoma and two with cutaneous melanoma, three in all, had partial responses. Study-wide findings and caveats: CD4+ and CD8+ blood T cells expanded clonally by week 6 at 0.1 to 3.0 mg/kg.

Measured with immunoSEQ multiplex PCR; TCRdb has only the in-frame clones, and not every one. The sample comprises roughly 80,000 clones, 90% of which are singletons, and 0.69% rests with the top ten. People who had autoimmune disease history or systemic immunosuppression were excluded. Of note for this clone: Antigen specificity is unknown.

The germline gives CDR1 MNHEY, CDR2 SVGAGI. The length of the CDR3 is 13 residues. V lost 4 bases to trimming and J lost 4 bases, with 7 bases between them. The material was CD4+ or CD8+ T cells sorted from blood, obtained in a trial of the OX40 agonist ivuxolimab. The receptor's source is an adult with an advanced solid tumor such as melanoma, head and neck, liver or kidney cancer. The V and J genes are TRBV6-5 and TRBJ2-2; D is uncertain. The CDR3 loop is CASSSKFTGELFF. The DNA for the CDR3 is TGTGCCAGCAGTTCCAAGTTCACCGGGGAGCTGTTTTTT.